The TCR beta chain described here comes from a study of response to subunit inactivated influenza vaccine listed by TCRdb under 2018. At the level of the whole study: The study used deep quantitative T cell receptor repertoire profiling to track responses to a trivalent subunit inactivated influenza vaccine. General findings and caveats noted by the study authors: It was suggested by the authors that each seasonal influenza vaccination may recruit only a limited number of new T cells.

Libraries were constructed by RT-PCR. Instrument on record: Illumina HiSeq 2500. TCRdb cleaned the public reads at Q25 with fastp, built clones with MiXCR and kept in-frame beta chains. CDR3 protein sequences are deduplicated, and each keeps its most common genes and DNA. This sample holds about 800,000 distinct CDR3 sequences; approximately 21% were observed only once. Roughly 10% of the sample is in the top ten clones. The CDR3, from cysteine to phenylalanine, totals 14 residues. The kept DNA is CDR3 alone, 42 bases in frame from the first base. The junction shows trimming of 3 bases on V and 0 bases on J, plus 8 bases between the germline ends. CDR1 and CDR2 (SEHNR, FQNEAQ) derive from the germline V gene (reference sequence). As concerns this clonotype: Its specific antigen is unknown. No much larger clonotype is one base removed from it; base qualities were not supplied.

The sequencing used PBMCs from blood, collected 5 days after vaccination. The chain links TRBV7-9 with TRBJ2-5; a tentative D match to TRBD2 spans 5 bases. The sequence derives from a middle-aged man who received an inactivated influenza vaccine. Donor details come from another sample of the same person, matched by shared clones. This receptor carries the CDR3 CASSLDWYQETQYF. The nucleotide sequence reads TGTGCCAGCAGCTTGGACTGGTACCAAGAGACCCAGTACTTC. Supplemented by the reference TRBV7-9 and TRBJ2-5 proteins around the CDR3, the complete variable domain is DTGVSQNPRHKITKRGQNVTFRCDPISEHNRLYWYRQTLGQGPEFLTYFQNEAQLEKSRLLSDRFSAERPKGSFSTLEIQRTEQGDSAMYLCASSLDWYQETQYFGPGTRLLVL.